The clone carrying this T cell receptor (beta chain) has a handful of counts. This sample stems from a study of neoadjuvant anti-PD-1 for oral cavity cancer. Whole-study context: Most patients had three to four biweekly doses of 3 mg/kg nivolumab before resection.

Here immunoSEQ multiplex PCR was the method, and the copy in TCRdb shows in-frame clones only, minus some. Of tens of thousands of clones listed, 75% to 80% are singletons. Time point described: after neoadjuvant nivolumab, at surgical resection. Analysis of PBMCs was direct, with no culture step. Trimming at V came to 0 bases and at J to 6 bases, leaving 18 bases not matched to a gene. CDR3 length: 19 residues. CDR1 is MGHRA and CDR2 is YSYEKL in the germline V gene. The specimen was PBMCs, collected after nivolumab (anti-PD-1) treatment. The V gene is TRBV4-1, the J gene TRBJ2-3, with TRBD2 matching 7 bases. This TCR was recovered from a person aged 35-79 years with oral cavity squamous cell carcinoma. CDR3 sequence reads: CASSQDGGREFPVSDTQYF. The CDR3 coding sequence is TGCGCCAGCAGCCAAGATGGGGGGAGGGAGTTTCCAGTATCTGATACGCAGTATTTT.